The 26 T cell receptor beta chains below come from one sample, sequenced in a study of shared clonotypes between healthy human individuals. Profiled with immunoSEQ multiplex PCR; TCRdb holds only in-frame clones, not every one. The sample has 2,500,000 or so clones; roughly 93% are singletons. Material for sequencing was naive CD4+ T cells from PBMCs. Subset here: CD45RA+ positively selected. Source of these receptors: a man aged 18 to 30 in good health. Some clones in this sample may be carry-over from other donors' samples.

In this sample, this clone turned up once. The chain combines TRBV6-1 with TRBJ1-1; D is ambiguous. V lost 5 bases and J lost 1, with 8 bases in between. CDR1 and CDR2 (germline): MNHNS, SASEGT. This CDR3 has 13 amino acids. CDR3 coding DNA: TGTGCCAGCAGTATCGGGCAGAACACTGAAGCTTTCTTT. Its protein product is CASSIGQNTEAFF.

This chain uses TRBV7-8 with TRBJ2-1; maybe TRBD2 (5 bases). This CDR3 has 16 amino acids. The V end was cut by 2 bases, the J end by 0 bases, with 11 bases between. Looked up from germline, CDR1 is SGHVS and CDR2 is FQNEAQ. CDR3 sequence: CASSLFSALSYNEQFF. The CDR3 region has the DNA TGTGCCAGCAGCTTATTTAGCGCCCTCTCCTACAATGAGCAGTTCTTC.

This clone was counted between two and nine times. Other DNA sequences in the sample encode the same CDR3. The chain is built from TRBV7-9 and TRBJ1-1, with D perhaps TRBD1 (6 bases). V lost 4 bases to trimming and J lost 2 bases, with 11 bases between them. The CDR3 is 14 amino acids. Germline V gene data show CDR1 as SEHNR and CDR2 as FQNEAQ (reference sequence). CDR3 residues: CASSSRTANTEAFF. CDR3 in DNA: TGTGCCAGCAGCTCCCGGACAGCTAACACTGAAGCTTTCTTT.

Worth noting for this clone: This sample also contains other DNA sequences that code for the same CDR3. V gene TRBV6-5 combines with J gene TRBJ2-7; D unclear. Germline assignment: CDR1 MNHEY and CDR2 SVGAGI. Trimming took off 0 bases at V and 5 bases at J, with 2 bases between the two ends. This CDR3 is built from 11 residues. CDR3 sequence: CASSYSNEQYF. CDR3 DNA: TGTGCCAGCAGTTACTCGAACGAGCAGTACTTC.

The V gene is TRBV7-9, the J gene TRBJ2-1; 7 nucleotides agree with TRBD1. The CDR3 totals 13 residues. Germline V gene lookup returns CDR1 SEHNR and CDR2 FQNEAQ (reference sequence). Germline trimming cut 5 bases from V and 4 bases from J; bases unmatched to any gene: 2. In DNA form, the CDR3 reads TGTGCCAGCAGCATGGGACAGTACAATGAGCAGTTCTTC. Residues: CASSMGQYNEQFF.

As for this clone: The junction does not match germline at one end; this may be a read error. The chain uses TRBV7-2 and TRBJ2-5; 7 bases are shared with TRBD1. The CDR3 covers 14 residues. The germline gives CDR1 SGHTA, CDR2 FQGNSA. The CDR3, as DNA: TGTGCCAGCAGCTTAGGACAGGGAATCACTCCCCAGCACTTC. Amino acid sequence: CASSLGQGITPQHF.

V usage is TRBV5-1 and J usage is TRBJ1-1; 7 nucleotides align to TRBD1. Germline CDR1 and CDR2: SGHRS and YFSETQ. This CDR3 is 16 amino acids long. Losses at the gene ends were 4 bases for V and 1 base for J; bases not matched to a gene: 10. CDR3 residues: CASSPRPTGENTEAFF. The CDR3 nucleotides are TGCGCCAGCAGCCCGCGCCCAACAGGGGAGAACACTGAAGCTTTCTTT.

This rearrangement joins TRBV6-5 to TRBJ2-2; D ambiguous. The germline CDR1 and CDR2 sequences are MNHEY and SVGAGI. CDR3 size: 15 residues. V was pared by 7 bases and J by 3 bases, with 15 bases between. The CDR3 here is CASKLATGYTGELFF. The CDR3 nucleotides are TGTGCCAGCAAGTTAGCCACGGGCTACACCGGGGAGCTGTTTTTT.

J is TRBJ2-7 and V is TRBV7-9; D not resolved. Per the germline V gene, CDR1 is SEHNR and CDR2 is FQNEAQ (reference sequence). The CDR3 is 12 residues long. The V gene lost 2 bases and the J gene lost 6 bases, with 8 bases spanning the gap. As DNA, the CDR3 is TGTGCCAGCAGCTTAATAGGACGCGAGCAGTACTTC. It codes for CASSLIGREQYF.

The chain employs TRBV5-4 and TRBJ2-3; 9 bases map to TRBD2. Germline V gives CDR1 SGHNT, CDR2 YYREEE (reference sequence). After removal of 0 bases from V and 8 bases from J, the junction contained 13 bases not matched to a gene. The length of the CDR3 is 17 residues. The CDR3: CASSLGSGTSYLSTQYF. In nucleotides, the CDR3 is TGTGCCAGCAGCTTGGGCTCCGGGACTAGCTATTTGAGTACGCAGTATTTT.

In this sample, this clone turned up once. The chain couples TRBV14 to TRBJ1-1; 11 positions agree with TRBD1. The V gene's germline CDR1 is SGHDN and CDR2 FVKESK. CDR3 length: 21 amino acids. Losses at the gene ends were 4 bases for V and 4 bases for J; bases not matched to a gene: 23. The CDR3 is CASSRARTGGYRAYGSTEAFF. Written as DNA, the CDR3 is TGTGCCAGCAGCCGGGCCCGGACAGGGGGCTACCGGGCGTATGGCAGCACTGAAGCTTTCTTT. Combining the CDR3 with reference TRBV14 and TRBJ1-1 gives the whole variable domain EAGVTQFPSHSVIEKGQTVTLRCDPISGHDNLYWYRRVMGKEIKFLLHFVKESKQDESGMPNNRFLAERTGGTYSTLKVQPAELEDSGVYFCASSRARTGGYRAYGSTEAFFGQGTRLTVV.

The chain carries TRBV5-6 and TRBJ2-7; 7 bases align to TRBD1. This CDR3 comprises 16 residues. V was pared by 1 base and J by 6 bases, with 13 bases of the junction left unmatched. Germline-derived CDR1 and CDR2 are SGHDT and YYEEEE. CDR3 in DNA: TGTGCCAGCAGCTTGTTCACTCACAGCGAGGGGGCCGAGCAGTACTTC. It codes for CASSLFTHSEGAEQYF.

CDR3 nucleotide sequence: TGTTGCTTGGGAAATGGATCATCATCGGCGGGACCAGGGGAGACCCAGTACTTC. It specifies CCLGNGSSSAGPGETQYF. The chain uses TRBV25-1 and TRBJ2-5; D is possibly TRBD2 (6 bases). CDR1 MGHDK and CDR2 SYGVNS come from the germline V gene. CDR3 length equals 18 residues.

With respect to this clone: This CDR3 is also generated by other DNA sequences in the sample. The CDR3 bases are TGCAGCGCCCGGACAGGCGAAGAGACCCAGTACTTC. Amino acids: CSARTGEETQYF. J is TRBJ2-5 and V is TRBV29-1, with TRBD1 matching over 7 bases. Trimming cost V 7 bases and J 3 bases; bases outside gene matches: 5. Looked up from germline, CDR1 is SQVTM and CDR2 is ANQGSEA. This CDR3 spans 12 amino acids.

V is TRBV5-4 and J is TRBJ2-2; 7 bases are a match to TRBD2. The germline V gene has CDR1 SGHNT and CDR2 YYREEE (reference sequence). This CDR3 is built from 18 residues. V was pared by 4 bases and J by 3 bases, with 15 bases of the junction left unmatched. CDR3 amino acids: CASSQDPVPSGHTGELFF. CDR3 DNA: TGTGCCAGCAGCCAAGATCCGGTGCCTAGCGGTCACACCGGGGAGCTGTTTTTT.

The CDR3 DNA sequence: TGCAGCGGTGCACAGCGGGGGGCCGTGAACACTGAAGCTTTCTTT. Protein: CSGAQRGAVNTEAFF. V is TRBV29-1 and J is TRBJ1-1; D perhaps matches TRBD1 (6 bases). V was pared by 7 bases and J by 0 bases, with 18 bases between. This CDR3 spans 15 amino acids. Germline lookup yields CDR1 SQVTM and CDR2 ANQGSEA.

V and J are TRBV2 and TRBJ1-6; D remains unclear. The CDR3 has 13 residues. With 6 bases removed from V and 8 bases from J, the gap between germline ends came to 11 bases. CDR1 is SNHLY, CDR2 FYNNEI, per germline. CDR3 DNA sequence: TGTGCCAGCAGCGTAATTCAAGATTCACCCCTCCACTTT. This sequence encodes CASSVIQDSPLHF.

The count of this clone is one. The J gene is TRBJ2-7, the V gene TRBV6-5, with TRBD1 identical over 7 bases. J was trimmed by 3 bases and V by 2 bases; bases with no gene match: 4. The CDR3 has 14 amino acids. Per the germline V gene, CDR1 is MNHEY and CDR2 is SVGAGI. The CDR3 region has the DNA TGTGCCAGCAGTTACAGGCCAGGGGGCTACGAGCAGTACTTC. Amino acid sequence: CASSYRPGGYEQYF.

Only one count was recorded for this clone. The chain joins TRBV19 to TRBJ1-1; D unresolved. Germline CDR1 and CDR2: LNHDA and SQIVND (reference sequence). The CDR3 totals 13 residues. Trimming removed 3 bases at V and 8 bases at J, with 13 bases between. The CDR3: CASSMDMHSEAFF. The CDR3 DNA is TGTGCCAGTAGTATGGATATGCACAGCGAAGCTTTCTTT.

V and J are TRBV6-5 and TRBJ2-7, with 10 positions matching TRBD1. Germline lookup yields CDR1 MNHEY and CDR2 SVGAGI. The CDR3 has 14 residues. V shed 2 bases, J shed 7 bases, and the junction held 5 bases outside the gene matches. The CDR3 DNA reads TGTGCCAGCAGTTACGGGACAGGGGTTCGAGAGCAGTACTTC. Residues: CASSYGTGVREQYF.

This clone was seen once. The chain couples TRBV6-5 to TRBJ1-2; D unclear. The CDR3 runs 12 residues. Trimming took 7 bases from V and 0 from J, leaving 6 bases between them. From germline, CDR1 is MNHEY and CDR2 SVGAGI. The CDR3 DNA reads as TGTGCCAGCACGGCCACTAACTATGGCTACACCTTC. It translates to CASTATNYGYTF.

This chain links TRBV5-1 with TRBJ2-1; 10 nucleotides align to TRBD2. V lost 3 bases, J lost 4 bases, and 4 bases stayed unmatched. CDR3 length equals 15 residues. Germline-derived CDR1 and CDR2 are SGHRS and YFSETQ. CDR3 protein: CASSSSGRLYNEQFF. In DNA form, the CDR3 reads TGCGCCAGCAGCTCTAGCGGGAGATTATACAATGAGCAGTTCTTC.

About this clone itself: Within the sample, other DNA sequences also encode this same CDR3. The chain is built from TRBV7-9 and TRBJ1-5; a weak D match, TRBD1 (5 bases). The V end lost 5 bases, the J end lost 4 bases, and 9 bases lay between the germline ends. Germline CDR1 is SEHNR and CDR2 is FQNEAQ (reference sequence). The CDR3 sequence is 13 residues long. This CDR3 is CASSPQGNQPQHF. The CDR3 coding sequence is TGTGCCAGCAGCCCCCAGGGAAATCAGCCCCAGCATTTT.

This rearrangement joins TRBV9 to TRBJ2-1; 11 nucleotides align to TRBD2. Trimming at V came to 4 bases and at J to 9 bases, leaving 12 bases not matched to a gene. This CDR3 contains 16 residues. The germline V gene encodes CDR1 SGDLS and CDR2 YYNGEE. CDR3 in amino acids: CASSSTGTSGVTEQFF. The CDR3 DNA follows: TGTGCCAGCAGCTCCACCGGGACTAGCGGTGTTACTGAGCAGTTCTTC.

The V gene is TRBV14, the J gene TRBJ1-1; no clear D gene. The CDR3 runs 14 residues. Germline V gene sequence: CDR1 SGHDN, CDR2 FVKESK. Trimming left V 5 bases short and J 0 bases short, with 10 bases between. The CDR3 DNA sequence: TGTGCCAGCAGCACACGGTTCATGAACACTGAAGCTTTCTTT. Its protein product is CASSTRFMNTEAFF.

This clone has a single count. This sequence joins TRBV7-2 and TRBJ2-1; no clear D gene. Trimming took 1 base from V and 0 from J, leaving 10 bases between them. Germline-derived CDR1 and CDR2 are SGHTA and FQGNSA. The CDR3 covers 16 residues. CDR3 loop: CASSLVTISSYNEQFF. CDR3 nucleotide sequence: TGTGCCAGCAGCTTAGTCACTATAAGCTCCTACAATGAGCAGTTCTTC.